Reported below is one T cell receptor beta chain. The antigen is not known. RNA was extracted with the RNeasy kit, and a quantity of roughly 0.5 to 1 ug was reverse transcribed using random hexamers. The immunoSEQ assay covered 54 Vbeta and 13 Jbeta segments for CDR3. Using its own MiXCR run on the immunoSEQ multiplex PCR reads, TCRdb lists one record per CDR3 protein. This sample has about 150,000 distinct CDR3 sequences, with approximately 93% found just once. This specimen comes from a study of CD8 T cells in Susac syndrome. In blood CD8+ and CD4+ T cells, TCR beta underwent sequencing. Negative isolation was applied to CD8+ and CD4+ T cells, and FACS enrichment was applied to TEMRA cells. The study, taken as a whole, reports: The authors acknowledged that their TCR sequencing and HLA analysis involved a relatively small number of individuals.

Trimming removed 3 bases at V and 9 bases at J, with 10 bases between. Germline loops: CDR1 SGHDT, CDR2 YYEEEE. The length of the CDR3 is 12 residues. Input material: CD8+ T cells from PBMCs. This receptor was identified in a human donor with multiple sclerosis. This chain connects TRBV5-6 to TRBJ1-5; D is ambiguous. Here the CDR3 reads CASSYTEGPQHF. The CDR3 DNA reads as TGTGCCAGCAGCTATACCGAGGGGCCCCAGCATTTT.